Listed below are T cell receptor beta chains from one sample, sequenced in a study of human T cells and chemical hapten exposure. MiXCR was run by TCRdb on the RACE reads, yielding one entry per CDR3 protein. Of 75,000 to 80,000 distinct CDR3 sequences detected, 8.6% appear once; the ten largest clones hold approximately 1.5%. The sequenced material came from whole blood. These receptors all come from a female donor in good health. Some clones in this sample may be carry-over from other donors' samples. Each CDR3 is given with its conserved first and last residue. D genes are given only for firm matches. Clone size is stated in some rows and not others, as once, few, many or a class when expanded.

cdr3_aa: CASSLGGGTEAFF
cdr3_nt: TGTGCCAGCAGCTTAGGAGGGGGCACTGAAGCTTTCTTT
d_call: NA
clone_size: many
v_call: TRBV7-3
j_call: TRBJ1-1

cdr3_aa: CASSARQGNYEQYF
cdr3_nt: TGTGCCAGCAGCGCCCGACAGGGGAACTACGAGCAGTACTTC
d_call: TRBD1
clone_size: NA
v_call: TRBV5-4
j_call: TRBJ2-7

cdr3_aa: CASSRNRGHAYEQYF
cdr3_nt: TGCGCCAGCAGCCGAAACAGGGGGCATGCCTACGAGCAGTACTTC
d_call: TRBD1
clone_size: NA
v_call: TRBV4-3
j_call: TRBJ2-7

cdr3_aa: CASSYSSGGAGYEQYF
cdr3_nt: TGTGCCAGCAGTTACTCCAGCGGGGGGGCCGGATACGAGCAGTACTTC
d_call: TRBD2
clone_size: few
v_call: TRBV6-6
j_call: TRBJ2-7

cdr3_aa: CSANGGWDTEAFF
cdr3_nt: TGCAGTGCTAACGGGGGTTGGGACACTGAAGCTTTCTTT
d_call: NA
clone_size: NA
v_call: TRBV20-1
j_call: TRBJ1-1

cdr3_aa: CATSAWRDTDTQYF
cdr3_nt: TGTGCCACCAGTGCTTGGCGCGACACAGATACGCAGTATTTT
d_call: NA
clone_size: NA
v_call: TRBV24-1
j_call: TRBJ2-3

cdr3_aa: CASSLPGRSTEAFF
cdr3_nt: TGCGCCAGCAGCTTACCGGGACGTAGCACTGAAGCTTTCTTT
d_call: NA
clone_size: many
v_call: TRBV5-1
j_call: TRBJ1-1

cdr3_aa: CASTPRHGRFESEAFF
cdr3_nt: TGTGCCAGCACCCCTAGGCACGGTCGGTTCGAGTCTGAAGCTTTCTTT
d_call: NA
clone_size: few
v_call: TRBV12-3/TRBV12-4
j_call: TRBJ1-1

cdr3_aa: CSATDSNTGELFF
cdr3_nt: TGCAGCGCAACAGACTCGAACACCGGGGAGCTGTTTTTT
d_call: NA
clone_size: many
v_call: TRBV29-1
j_call: TRBJ2-2

cdr3_aa: CSAPRTTSYNSPLHF
cdr3_nt: TGCAGTGCCCCAAGGACAACTAGCTATAATTCACCCCTCCACTTT
d_call: NA
clone_size: few
v_call: TRBV20-1
j_call: TRBJ1-6

cdr3_aa: CASTNYRDRIHF
cdr3_nt: TGTGCCAGCACCAATTACCGGGACAGGATACATTTT
d_call: TRBD1
clone_size: few
v_call: TRBV7-8
j_call: TRBJ1-5

cdr3_aa: CATSSRGQGNEKLFF
cdr3_nt: TGTGCCACCAGCAGCAGAGGGCAGGGTAATGAAAAACTGTTTTTT
d_call: NA
clone_size: many
v_call: TRBV15
j_call: TRBJ1-4

cdr3_aa: CASSLLSTDTQYF
cdr3_nt: TGTGCCAGCAGCCTGTTGTCAACAGATACGCAGTATTTT
d_call: NA
clone_size: many
v_call: TRBV6-1
j_call: TRBJ2-3

cdr3_aa: CASSLGGTAAEAFF
cdr3_nt: TGTGCCAGCAGTCTGGGAGGGACGGCAGCTGAAGCTTTCTTT
d_call: NA
clone_size: many
v_call: TRBV6-2/TRBV6-3
j_call: TRBJ1-1

cdr3_aa: CASSSWTSGGVRSYNEQFF
cdr3_nt: TGTGCCAGCAGTTCCTGGACTAGCGGGGGGGTCCGCTCCTACAATGAGCAGTTCTTC
d_call: TRBD2
clone_size: few
v_call: TRBV12-3/TRBV12-4
j_call: TRBJ2-1

cdr3_aa: CASSAPPIGNTIYF
cdr3_nt: TGTGCCAGCAGCGCCCCCCCCATCGGAAACACCATATATTTT
d_call: NA
clone_size: NA
v_call: TRBV9
j_call: TRBJ1-3

cdr3_aa: CASSLGGPETQYF
cdr3_nt: TGTGCCAGCAGTCTCGGGGGACCAGAGACCCAGTACTTC
d_call: NA
clone_size: many
v_call: TRBV12-3/TRBV12-4
j_call: TRBJ2-5

cdr3_aa: CSVGEDRGQIANYGYTF
cdr3_nt: TGCAGCGTTGGAGAAGACAGGGGGCAGATCGCTAACTATGGCTACACCTTC
d_call: TRBD1
clone_size: many
v_call: TRBV29-1
j_call: TRBJ1-2

cdr3_aa: CSARQGTYEQYF
cdr3_nt: TGCAGTGCTAGGCAGGGCACCTACGAGCAGTACTTC
d_call: NA
clone_size: NA
v_call: TRBV20-1
j_call: TRBJ2-7

cdr3_aa: CASKELVGRINEQFF
cdr3_nt: TGTGCCAGCAAAGAGTTGGTAGGACGGATTAATGAGCAGTTCTTC
d_call: NA
clone_size: few
v_call: TRBV6-1
j_call: TRBJ2-1

cdr3_aa: CASSADTPEAFF
cdr3_nt: TGTGCCAGCAGCGCGGACACCCCCGAAGCTTTCTTT
d_call: NA
clone_size: NA
v_call: TRBV2
j_call: TRBJ1-1

cdr3_aa: CSAEAERYSYEQYF
cdr3_nt: TGCAGTGCCGAGGCGGAAAGGTACTCCTACGAGCAGTACTTC
d_call: NA
clone_size: many
v_call: TRBV20-1
j_call: TRBJ2-7

cdr3_aa: CASSPRGGGKAGELFF
cdr3_nt: TGTGCCAGCAGCCCTAGGGGCGGGGGGAAGGCCGGGGAGCTGTTTTTT
d_call: TRBD2
clone_size: many
v_call: TRBV4-2
j_call: TRBJ2-2

cdr3_aa: CASSSGWSARTDTQYF
cdr3_nt: TGTGCCAGCAGCTCTGGGTGGAGTGCTCGCACAGATACGCAGTATTTT
d_call: NA
clone_size: few
v_call: TRBV7-2
j_call: TRBJ2-3

cdr3_aa: CAWGEQGTEAFF
cdr3_nt: TGTGCCTGGGGGGAACAGGGAACTGAAGCTTTCTTT
d_call: NA
clone_size: many
v_call: TRBV30
j_call: TRBJ1-1

cdr3_aa: CASSLGTAPEGQYF
cdr3_nt: TGTGCCAGCAGCTTAGGAACAGCCCCGGAGGGGCAGTACTTC
d_call: NA
clone_size: NA
v_call: TRBV11-2
j_call: TRBJ2-7

cdr3_aa: CASSLRSGETQYF
cdr3_nt: TGCGCCAGCAGCTTGCGTTCCGGAGAGACCCAGTACTTC
d_call: NA
clone_size: few
v_call: TRBV5-1
j_call: TRBJ2-5

cdr3_aa: CASSSVNTEAFF
cdr3_nt: TGTGCCAGCAGTTCTGTTAACACTGAAGCTTTCTTT
d_call: NA
clone_size: many
v_call: TRBV28
j_call: TRBJ1-1

cdr3_aa: CATSGKPLARTGEQYF
cdr3_nt: TGTGCCACCAGCGGAAAGCCGCTAGCCCGAACAGGGGAGCAGTACTTC
d_call: NA
clone_size: few
v_call: TRBV15
j_call: TRBJ2-7

cdr3_aa: CASSLGLISPAGELFF
cdr3_nt: TGTGCCAGCAGTTTAGGCCTCATTTCGCCTGCCGGGGAGCTGTTTTTT
d_call: NA
clone_size: NA
v_call: TRBV12-3/TRBV12-4
j_call: TRBJ2-2

cdr3_aa: CASSRDLLARESEYF
cdr3_nt: TGTGCCAGCAGCCGCGATCTGTTAGCCAGGGAATCAGAGTACTTC
d_call: NA
clone_size: few
v_call: TRBV5-4
j_call: TRBJ2-7

cdr3_aa: CSARDWRGGRQETQYF
cdr3_nt: TGCAGTGCTAGAGATTGGCGGGGGGGCCGCCAAGAGACCCAGTACTTC
d_call: TRBD2
clone_size: many
v_call: TRBV20-1
j_call: TRBJ2-5

cdr3_aa: CASSHTGKNRGTEAFF
cdr3_nt: TGTGCCAGCAGTCACACCGGGAAAAACCGGGGCACTGAAGCTTTCTTT
d_call: NA
clone_size: NA
v_call: TRBV12-3/TRBV12-4
j_call: TRBJ1-1

cdr3_aa: CASSDSPSSGELFF
cdr3_nt: TGTGCCAGCAGCGACTCCCCTAGCAGCGGGGAGCTGTTTTTT
d_call: NA
clone_size: many
v_call: TRBV9
j_call: TRBJ2-2

cdr3_aa: CAISESSLSGQEQYF
cdr3_nt: TGTGCCATCAGTGAGTCGAGTTTGTCTGGACAGGAGCAGTACTTC
d_call: NA
clone_size: NA
v_call: TRBV10-3
j_call: TRBJ2-7

cdr3_aa: CASSKGLDSYNEQFF
cdr3_nt: TGTGCCAGCAGCAAGGGACTTGACTCCTACAATGAGCAGTTCTTC
d_call: NA
clone_size: many
v_call: TRBV7-8
j_call: TRBJ2-1

cdr3_aa: CASSPQGHFDYGYTF
cdr3_nt: TGTGCCAGCTCACCACAGGGCCATTTTGACTATGGCTACACCTTC
d_call: NA
clone_size: few
v_call: TRBV7-9
j_call: TRBJ1-2

cdr3_aa: CASSKPQRTEAFF
cdr3_nt: TGTGCCAGCAGCAAACCCCAGAGAACTGAAGCTTTCTTT
d_call: NA
clone_size: NA
v_call: TRBV21-1
j_call: TRBJ1-1

cdr3_aa: CASSLDRGRYNEQFF
cdr3_nt: TGTGCCAGCAGCTTGGACAGGGGGCGGTACAATGAGCAGTTCTTC
d_call: TRBD1
clone_size: many
v_call: TRBV11-1
j_call: TRBJ2-1

cdr3_aa: CASSPLTGEGNTQYF
cdr3_nt: TGTGCCAGCAGCCCACTGACAGGGGAGGGAAATACGCAGTATTTT
d_call: NA
clone_size: many
v_call: TRBV7-2
j_call: TRBJ2-3

cdr3_aa: CASSFGQATDTQYF
cdr3_nt: TGCGCCAGCAGCTTTGGGCAGGCCACAGATACGCAGTATTTT
d_call: NA
clone_size: many
v_call: TRBV5-1
j_call: TRBJ2-3

cdr3_aa: CASSLVGTGGAYDYGYTF
cdr3_nt: TGTGCCAGCAGTTTAGTGGGGACAGGGGGCGCATATGACTATGGCTACACCTTC
d_call: TRBD1
clone_size: few
v_call: TRBV27
j_call: TRBJ1-2

cdr3_aa: CSLGESDGYTF
cdr3_nt: TGCAGCCTGGGAGAGTCCGATGGCTACACCTTC
d_call: NA
clone_size: NA
v_call: TRBV29-1
j_call: TRBJ1-2

cdr3_aa: CASSYSSVSGNTIYF
cdr3_nt: TGTGCCAGCAGTTACTCGTCCGTCTCTGGAAACACCATATATTTT
d_call: NA
clone_size: many
v_call: TRBV6-2/TRBV6-3
j_call: TRBJ1-3

cdr3_aa: CASSQDLTEYSTDTQYF
cdr3_nt: TGCGCCAGCAGCCAAGATCTGACTGAATATAGCACAGATACGCAGTATTTT
d_call: NA
clone_size: few
v_call: TRBV4-3
j_call: TRBJ2-3

cdr3_aa: CASSRHNRQTNTGELFF
cdr3_nt: TGTGCCAGCAGCCGACACAATCGACAGACGAACACCGGGGAGCTGTTTTTT
d_call: NA
clone_size: NA
v_call: TRBV14
j_call: TRBJ2-2

cdr3_aa: CASSLGATANYGYTF
cdr3_nt: TGTGCCAGCAGCTTAGGTGCGACGGCTAACTATGGCTACACCTTC
d_call: NA
clone_size: NA
v_call: TRBV7-2
j_call: TRBJ1-2

cdr3_aa: CASSSSRLRDTQYF
cdr3_nt: TGTGCCAGCAGTTCCAGTAGACTTCGAGATACGCAGTATTTT
d_call: NA
clone_size: few
v_call: TRBV6-2/TRBV6-3
j_call: TRBJ2-3

cdr3_aa: CASSVAGLNTEAFF
cdr3_nt: TGTGCCAGCAGCGTAGCAGGGTTGAACACTGAAGCTTTCTTT
d_call: NA
clone_size: few
v_call: TRBV9
j_call: TRBJ1-1

cdr3_aa: CASSDSTGISYNSPLHF
cdr3_nt: TGTGCCAGCAGTGATTCTACAGGGATCTCCTATAATTCACCCCTCCACTTT
d_call: NA
clone_size: many
v_call: TRBV2
j_call: TRBJ1-6

cdr3_aa: CASSLTNRGLGTEAFF
cdr3_nt: TGTGCCAGCAGCTTAACCAACAGGGGGCTTGGCACTGAAGCTTTCTTT
d_call: TRBD1
clone_size: many
v_call: TRBV5-6
j_call: TRBJ1-1

cdr3_aa: CASSLRGENTEAFF
cdr3_nt: TGTGCCAGCAGCTTGAGAGGGGAGAACACTGAAGCTTTCTTT
d_call: NA
clone_size: few
v_call: TRBV5-5
j_call: TRBJ1-1

cdr3_aa: CASSVDRDTEAFF
cdr3_nt: TGTGCCAGCTCAGTAGACAGGGACACTGAAGCTTTCTTT
d_call: TRBD1
clone_size: few
v_call: TRBV18
j_call: TRBJ1-1

cdr3_aa: CSARFISRDFETQYF
cdr3_nt: TGCAGTGCTAGATTTATCTCAAGAGACTTTGAGACCCAGTACTTC
d_call: NA
clone_size: many
v_call: TRBV20-1
j_call: TRBJ2-5

cdr3_aa: CASSVVGDTEAFF
cdr3_nt: TGTGCCAGCAGCGTGGTTGGAGACACTGAAGCTTTCTTT
d_call: NA
clone_size: many
v_call: TRBV9
j_call: TRBJ1-1

cdr3_aa: CASAGAGANQPQHF
cdr3_nt: TGTGCCAGCGCAGGGGCAGGAGCCAATCAGCCCCAGCATTTT
d_call: NA
clone_size: few
v_call: TRBV14
j_call: TRBJ1-5

cdr3_aa: CASSSLAGSYEQYF
cdr3_nt: TGTGCCAGCAGCTCACTAGCGGGGAGCTACGAGCAGTACTTC
d_call: TRBD2
clone_size: many
v_call: TRBV7-9
j_call: TRBJ2-7